Detailed here is one T cell receptor beta chain. Between the trimmed V and J ends, which lost 4 bases and 0 bases, there was a span of 19 bases. The CDR3 has 18 amino acids. Germline CDR1 is KGHDR and CDR2 is SFDVKD. Unique molecular identifiers were built into the TCRbeta library. TCRdb processed the PCR reads anew with MiXCR; each CDR3 protein has one entry. The sample includes about 230,000 distinct CDR3 sequences, about 8.8% of them seen just once. This sample is part of a study of T-cell reconstitution after alpha-beta-depleted transplantation in children. The V and J genes are TRBV24-1 and TRBJ2-3; D may correspond to TRBD1 or TRBD2 (6 bases each). This clonotype was obtained from a human donor who donated a stem cell graft to a child with SCID. The sample here was PBMCs from the stem cell graft donor, taken from the stem cell graft. The DNA for the CDR3 is TGTGCCACCAGTGAACGGGGGCGTAGCCAATACAGCACAGATACGCAGTATTTT. Amino acids: CATSERGRSQYSTDTQYF.